These 16 T cell receptor beta chains share one sample of origin, sequenced in a study of T cell responses to AZD1222 COVID-19 vaccine. Clones were read by immunoSEQ multiplex PCR, and TCRdb kept only the in-frame ones, dropping some. Of some 100,000 clones listed, 85% to 90% were seen once; the top ten hold about 15%. The specimen comprised peripheral blood, sampled on day 0 of AZD1222 vaccination. The receptors were sampled from an adult in good health.

The V gene is TRBV5-1, the J gene TRBJ1-1; 8 bases fit TRBD1. The V segment lost 5 bases and the J segment 0 bases; nucleotides outside the gene matches: 6. The CDR3 spans 15 residues. Germline-derived CDR1 and CDR2 are SGHRS and YFSETQ. The CDR3 DNA reads as TGCGCCAGCAGTATGAAGACAGGGGTGAACACTGAAGCTTTCTTT. Translation gives CASSMKTGVNTEAFF.

The V call is TRBV24-1, the J call TRBJ1-2; TRBD1 might be the D (6 bases). The germline gives CDR1 KGHDR, CDR2 SFDVKD. The CDR3 covers 14 residues. V lost 1 base and J 6 bases, leaving 11 bases between the germline ends. The CDR3 sequence: CATSDLGGIHGYTF. DNA of the CDR3: TGTGCCACCAGTGATTTAGGGGGTATTCATGGCTACACCTTC.

CDR3 region: CASSPNSGAGVTGYTF. The CDR3 DNA is TGTGCCAGCAGCCCCAATAGCGGGGCAGGGGTGACTGGCTACACCTTC. V usage is TRBV5-4 and J usage is TRBJ1-2; D may be TRBD1 (6 bases). V lost 4 bases and J lost 7, with 23 bases in between. CDR1 and CDR2 from the germline V gene are SGHNT and YYREEE (reference sequence). CDR3 size: 16 residues.

The chain combines TRBV15 with TRBJ1-1; 8 bases match TRBD1. Trimming cost V 0 bases and J 8 bases; bases outside gene matches: 5. Looked up from germline, CDR1 is LNHNV and CDR2 is YYDKDF (reference sequence). This CDR3 is 14 amino acids long. CDR3 region: CATSRDQGTGEAFF. The CDR3 DNA follows: TGTGCCACCAGCAGAGATCAGGGGACAGGAGAAGCTTTCTTT.

The rearrangement links TRBV21-1 to TRBJ2-2. TRBV21-1 is deemed a pseudogene. The CDR3 is made up of 18 amino acids. The DNA of the CDR3 is TGTGCCAGCAGCTTCCACTTACCGGGACCTACGAACACCGGGGAGCTGTTTTTT. Its protein product is CASSFHLPGPTNTGELFF.

V usage is TRBV2 and J usage is TRBJ2-1; D unclear. Trimming cost V 8 bases and J 7 bases, with 9 bases left between them. Germline CDR1 is SNHLY and CDR2 is FYNNEI. The CDR3 contains 11 residues. The CDR3 DNA reads as TGTGCCAGCGCGATGGGGAATGAGCAGTTCTTC. Amino acids: CASAMGNEQFF.

This clone has a single count. The V and J genes are TRBV4-1 and TRBJ2-7; no firm D call. V was cut by 0 bases and J by 2 bases, with 11 bases left in between. The CDR3 length is 15 residues. Germline V gene sequence: CDR1 MGHRA, CDR2 YSYEKL. Here the CDR3 reads CASSQDSLKTYEQYF. In nucleotides, the CDR3 is TGCGCCAGCAGCCAAGATTCCTTAAAGACCTACGAGCAGTACTTC.

The rearrangement links TRBV19 to TRBJ2-3; TRBD2 aligns across 7 bases. Germline CDR1 and CDR2: LNHDA and SQIVND (reference sequence). J gave up 0 bases and V 10 bases, and 10 bases lay outside the gene matches. This CDR3 is 15 amino acids long. The chain's CDR3 is CATSGVKISTDTQYF. CDR3 nucleotides: TGTGCCACTAGCGGAGTAAAGATAAGCACAGATACGCAGTATTTT.

The gene calls are TRBV7-9 and TRBJ2-5, with a weak D call TRBD2 (6 bases). Germline lookup yields CDR1 SEHNR and CDR2 FQNEAQ (reference sequence). This CDR3 is built from 15 residues. V lost 3 bases to trimming and J lost 3 bases, with 14 bases between them. The CDR3: CASSFRRGREETQYF. Written as DNA, the CDR3 is TGTGCCAGCAGCTTCCGGAGGGGACGAGAAGAGACCCAGTACTTC.

The chain joins TRBV2 to TRBJ1-5; 10 bases are shared with TRBD1. Germline CDR1 is SNHLY and CDR2 is FYNNEI. CDR3 size: 15 residues. Germline trimming cut 7 bases from V and 5 bases from J; bases unmatched to any gene: 8. CDR3 DNA sequence: TGTGCCAGCACGCGGGACAGGGGAGGGGATCAGCCCCAGCATTTT. Its protein is CASTRDRGGDQPQHF.

Within the sample, this clone is medium-sized (0.01 to 0.1%). This chain joins TRBV12-2 and TRBJ2-1; the D segment call TRBD2 is taken from the table without a DNA check. TRBV12-2 is a recognized pseudogene. This CDR3 region has 15 residues. CDR3: CASRFLAGGLNEQFF. The CDR3, as DNA: TGTGCAAGTCGCTTCCTAGCGGGAGGGCTCAATGAGCAGTTCTTC.

The chain links TRBV6-1 to TRBJ1-2; TRBD1 is a possible D gene (5 bases). Germline values: CDR1 MNHNS, CDR2 SASEGT. V was clipped by 1 base and J by 7 bases, with 16 bases between them. This CDR3 is built from 15 residues. CDR3 residues: CASSEGVQGPSGYTF. For the CDR3, the DNA is TGTGCCAGCAGTGAAGGAGTCCAGGGCCCCAGTGGCTACACCTTC.

V and J are TRBV28 and TRBJ1-2, with a weak D call TRBD1 (5 bases). The CDR3 length is 16 residues. CDR1 is MDHEN and CDR2 is SYDVKM in the germline V gene. Trimming removed 4 bases at V and 2 bases at J, with 17 bases between. CDR3 in DNA: TGTGCCAGCAGTTGGCCGAGGGGAGTAGGCAACTATGGCTACACCTTC. It is translated as CASSWPRGVGNYGYTF.

The rearrangement links TRBV11-2 to TRBJ1-6, with TRBD1 matching over 9 bases. Germline V gene data show CDR1 as SGHAT and CDR2 as FQNNGV. The CDR3 sequence is 15 residues long. Trimming removed 4 bases from V and 7 bases from J; junction bases left unmatched: 5. CDR3 in DNA: TGTGCCAGCAGCTCCGGGACAGGGTTGAATTCACCCCTCCACTTT. Translation gives CASSSGTGLNSPLHF.

This rearrangement joins TRBV27 to TRBJ2-5; the D gene is possibly TRBD2 (6 bases). The CDR3 length is 14 residues. Trimming took 0 bases from V and 7 from J, leaving 12 bases between them. From germline, CDR1 is MNHEY and CDR2 SMNVEV (reference sequence). CDR3 nucleotides: TGTGCCAGCAGTTTATCTCTAGCCGGGGGGACCCAGTACTTC. This sequence encodes CASSLSLAGGTQYF.

The chain is built from TRBV2 and TRBJ2-5; 10 positions match TRBD2. V shed 0 bases and J 3 bases; nucleotides not matched to a gene: 7. The CDR3 is 17 residues long. Germline V gene data show CDR1 as SNHLY and CDR2 as FYNNEI. The CDR3 DNA follows: TGTGCCAGCAGTGAAGCTCGGGGCCTAGCGGGAGAAGAGACCCAGTACTTC. Residues: CASSEARGLAGEETQYF.